This T cell receptor (beta chain) was observed in a study of CD8+ T cells in alopecia areata. This sample's treatment: oral pan-JAK inhibitor, 5-10 mg twice daily. The germline V and J ends were trimmed by 0 bases and 3 bases, with 8 bases remaining between them. Looked up from germline, CDR1 is LGHNA and CDR2 is YSLEER. The CDR3 is 14 amino acids. The sequencing template was cDNA reverse transcribed from extracted RNA. TCRdb's copy holds only in-frame clones and misses some; the assay was immunoSEQ multiplex PCR. The sample consists of about 180,000 clones, 40% to 65% of them appearing once. This clonotype was obtained from a human donor with alopecia areata. The rearrangement uses TRBV4-3 and TRBJ1-1, with D perhaps matching TRBD1 (5 bases). Sequencing was performed on CD8+ T cells sorted from blood, taken at week 24, from a patient treated with tofacitinib. This chain's CDR3 is CASSQESGDTEAFF. The CDR3 region has the DNA TGCGCCAGCAGCCAAGAGTCGGGGGACACTGAAGCTTTCTTT.